The 2 T cell receptor beta chains reported below all come from one sample, sequenced in a study of PD-1 blockade in classical Hodgkin lymphoma. There was relapse after autologous stem cell transplantation in every patient, and there was variation in brentuximab vedotin exposure. Only in-frame clones appear in the TCRdb table, and some are missing; sequencing was by immunoSEQ multiplex PCR. The table shows some 12,000 clones, with approximately 80% occurring only once. Here the sequenced sample was peripheral blood mononuclear cells (PBMCs), taken before the second cycle of nivolumab. These receptors were collected from a human donor with classical Hodgkin lymphoma.

The chain combines TRBV4-1 with TRBJ2-7; D ambiguous. The CDR3 sequence is 15 residues long. The V gene's germline CDR1 is MGHRA and CDR2 YSYEKL. Between the trimmed V and J ends, which lost 2 bases and 2 bases, there was a span of 13 bases. CDR3 bases: TGCGCCAGCAGCCAAAATAGTCAGGCCCCCTACGAGCAGTACTTC. Translating gives CASSQNSQAPYEQYF.

This sequence joins TRBV7-6 and TRBJ2-7, with TRBD1 matching over 7 bases. CDR3 length: 16 amino acids. The trim removed 0 bases at V and 2 bases at J, leaving 7 bases unmatched. CDR1 and CDR2 (germline): SGHVS, FNYEAQ. The CDR3: CASSLAVGTVPYEQYF. DNA of the CDR3: TGTGCCAGCAGCTTAGCGGTAGGGACAGTTCCCTACGAGCAGTACTTC.